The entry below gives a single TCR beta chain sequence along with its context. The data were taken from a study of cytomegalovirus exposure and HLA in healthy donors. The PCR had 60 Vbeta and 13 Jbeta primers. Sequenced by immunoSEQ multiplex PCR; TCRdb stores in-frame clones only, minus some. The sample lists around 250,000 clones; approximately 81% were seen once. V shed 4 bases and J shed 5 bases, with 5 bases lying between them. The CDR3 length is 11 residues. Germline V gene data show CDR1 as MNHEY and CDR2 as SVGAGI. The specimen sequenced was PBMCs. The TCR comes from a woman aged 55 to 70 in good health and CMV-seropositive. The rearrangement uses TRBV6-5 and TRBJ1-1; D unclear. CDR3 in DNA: TGTGCCAGCAGTTCAGAAACTGAAGCTTTCTTT. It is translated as CASSSETEAFF.